This TCR beta chain appears in the sequencing data of a study of blood T cell repertoires in COVID-19. Study in general: Nucleic acid was either cDNA or gDNA, and it came from T cells, B-cell-depleted T cells, or PBMCs.

Trimming removed 1 base from V and 8 bases from J; junction bases left unmatched: 2. CDR3 length equals 14 residues. From germline, CDR1 is SGHRS and CDR2 YFSETQ. Per the authors' pipeline: Estimation of nucleated cell counts relied on the amplification of reference gene primers. Method: immunoSEQ multiplex PCR; TCRdb's copy keeps in-frame clones and lacks some. V and J calls and clone size are as listed in that table; D and trimming were resolved from the DNA. Here the sample spans 200,000 to 250,000 clones, 70% to 85% being singletons. The sample consisted of peripheral blood. The TCR originated in a man aged 45-60 years with active or convalescent COVID-19. The V and J genes are TRBV5-1 and TRBJ1-6; the match to TRBD1 covers 8 bases. In DNA form, the CDR3 reads TGCGCCAGCAGCTTGAACAGGGGGGATTCACCCCTCCACTTT. The encoded protein is CASSLNRGDSPLHF. Together with reference TRBV5-1 and TRBJ1-6, the CDR3 gives the full variable domain: KAGVTQTPRYLIKTRGQQVTLSCSPISGHRSVSWYQQTPGQGLQFLFEYFSETQRNKGNFPGRFSGRQFSNSRSEMNVSTLELGDSALYLCASSLNRGDSPLHFGNGTRLTVT.